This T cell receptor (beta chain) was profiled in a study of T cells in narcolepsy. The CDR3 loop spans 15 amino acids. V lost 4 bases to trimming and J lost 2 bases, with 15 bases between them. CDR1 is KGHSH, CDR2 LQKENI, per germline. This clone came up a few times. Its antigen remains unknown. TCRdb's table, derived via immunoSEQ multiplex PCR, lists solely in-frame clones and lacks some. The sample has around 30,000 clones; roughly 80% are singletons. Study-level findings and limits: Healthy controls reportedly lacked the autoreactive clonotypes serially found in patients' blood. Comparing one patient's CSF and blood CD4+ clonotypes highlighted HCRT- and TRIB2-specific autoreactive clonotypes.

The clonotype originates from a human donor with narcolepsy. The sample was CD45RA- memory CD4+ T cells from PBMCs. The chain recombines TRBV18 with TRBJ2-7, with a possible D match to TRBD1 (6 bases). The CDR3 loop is CASSQTAGTTYEQYF. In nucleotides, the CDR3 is TGTGCCAGCTCACAGACAGCCGGGACAACCTACGAGCAGTACTTC.